These 11 T cell receptor beta chains share one sample of origin, sequenced in a study of blood T cell repertoires in COVID-19. Clones were read by immunoSEQ multiplex PCR, and TCRdb kept only the in-frame ones, dropping some. The profile shows some 300,000 clones, over 85% of them singletons. Sequencing was done on a sample of PBMCs or T cells enriched from blood (not recorded which). These receptors were collected from a woman between 45 and 65 years old who had been exposed to COVID-19.

J is TRBJ1-4 and V is TRBV2, with 7 bases aligning to TRBD1. The CDR3 loop spans 18 amino acids. Trimming cost V 2 bases and J 0 bases; bases outside gene matches: 9. CDR1 is SNHLY, CDR2 FYNNEI, per germline. This chain's CDR3 is CASSEWGTEISTNEKLFF. The CDR3 DNA sequence: TGTGCCAGCAGTGAATGGGGGACAGAAATCTCAACTAATGAAAAACTGTTTTTT.

The chain recombines TRBV6-5 with TRBJ1-6; the match to TRBD1 covers 7 bases. The CDR3 extends over 14 amino acids. CDR1 MNHEY and CDR2 SVGAGI come from the germline V gene. V dropped 6 bases and J dropped 6; count of bases not matched to a gene: 5. CDR3 sequence reads: CASSQQGSNSPLHF. CDR3 DNA sequence: TGTGCCAGCAGCCAACAGGGGTCTAATTCACCCCTCCACTTT.

The CDR3 loop reads CSASSGGRKTQYF. Here the CDR3 DNA reads TGCAGTGCTAGTTCGGGGGGGCGAAAGACCCAGTACTTC. This chain links TRBV20-1 with TRBJ2-5, with 8 bases identical to TRBD2. V dropped 3 bases and J dropped 6; count of bases not matched to a gene: 6. CDR3 size: 13 residues. Germline V gene sequence: CDR1 DFQATT, CDR2 SNEGSKA (reference sequence).

This clone was picked up one time. This sequence joins TRBV20-1 and TRBJ2-2; D may be TRBD1 (5 bases). CDR1 is DFQATT and CDR2 is SNEGSKA in the germline V gene (reference sequence). V was shortened by 3 bases and J by 7 bases, with 12 bases between the two germline ends. The CDR3 consists of 13 residues. Written as DNA, the CDR3 is TGCAGTGCTAGTCTTCCAGGGCTCGGGGAGCTGTTTTTT. It codes for CSASLPGLGELFF.

The chain recombines TRBV7-9 with TRBJ2-3; 13 bases map to TRBD2. Trimming took 4 bases from V and 4 from J; bases not matched to a gene: 5. Per germline, CDR1 SEHNR and CDR2 FQNEAQ (reference sequence). CDR3 length equals 16 residues. This CDR3 reads CASSSGLAGRADTQYF. The CDR3 region has the DNA TGTGCCAGCAGCTCGGGACTAGCGGGGCGGGCAGATACGCAGTATTTT.

The chain uses TRBV28 and TRBJ1-4, with 9 bases matching TRBD1. This CDR3 is 16 amino acids long. J was trimmed by 4 bases and V by 5 bases; bases with no gene match: 8. Germline values: CDR1 MDHEN, CDR2 SYDVKM. The CDR3 is CASSLTGGSGNEKLFF. CDR3 sequence (DNA): TGTGCCAGCAGTCTTACAGGGGGCTCCGGTAATGAAAAACTGTTTTTT. Full variable domain (missing parts from reference TRBV28 and TRBJ1-4): DVKVTQSSRYLVKRTGEKVFLECVQDMDHENMFWYRQDPGLGLRLIYFSYDVKMKEKGDIPEGYSVSREKKERFSLILESASTNQTSMYLCASSLTGGSGNEKLFFGSGTQLSVL.

The V gene is TRBV9, the J gene TRBJ2-7, with D possibly being TRBD2 (6 bases). In germline, CDR1 is SGDLS, CDR2 YYNGEE. The CDR3 runs to 15 residues. Trimming cost V 0 bases and J 3 bases, with 13 bases left between them. The CDR3 sequence: CASSVGGTGVYEQYF. The CDR3 DNA sequence: TGTGCCAGCAGCGTAGGGGGAACGGGGGTCTACGAGCAGTACTTC.

The chain joins TRBV28 to TRBJ2-7, with D perhaps matching TRBD1 (6 bases). The CDR3 extends over 13 amino acids. The ends were cut back, 3 bases at V and 2 bases at J, with 8 bases in the middle. The V gene's germline CDR1 is MDHEN and CDR2 SYDVKM. In nucleotides, the CDR3 is TGTGCCAGCAGTTTGGGGACACCCTACGAGCAGTACTTC. Encoded protein: CASSLGTPYEQYF. The variable domain in full, completed from reference TRBV28 and TRBJ2-7, reads DVKVTQSSRYLVKRTGEKVFLECVQDMDHENMFWYRQDPGLGLRLIYFSYDVKMKEKGDIPEGYSVSREKKERFSLILESASTNQTSMYLCASSLGTPYEQYFGPGTRLTVT.

The CDR3 coding sequence is TGTGCCAGCAGCCAAGATCGAACTACCTCAGGAGCGGGGGCCTCACGGGATACGCAGTATTTT. It yields the protein CASSQDRTTSGAGASRDTQYF. V and J are TRBV4-2 and TRBJ2-3, with 8 positions matching TRBD2. V was pared by 0 bases and J by 6 bases, with 23 bases of the junction left unmatched. The germline V gene has CDR1 LGHNA and CDR2 YNFKEQ. The CDR3 consists of 21 residues.

The chain combines TRBV9 with TRBJ1-5, with 8 bases fitting TRBD1. The CDR3 sequence is 15 residues long. V was clipped by 4 bases and J by 9 bases; unmatched bases: 12. The V gene's germline CDR1 is SGDLS and CDR2 YYNGEE. The CDR3 nucleotides read TGTGCCAGCAGCCTCGGACAGGGCGCCGCAGGGCCCCAGCATTTT. Amino acid sequence: CASSLGQGAAGPQHF.

The V call is TRBV28, the J call TRBJ2-1; D may be TRBD2 (7 bases). The germline CDR1 and CDR2 sequences are MDHEN and SYDVKM. The CDR3 is 15 residues long. V was pared by 8 bases and J by 5 bases, with 19 bases between. The CDR3 bases are TGTGCCAGCGGGTTGGGGGGGCCCTTTGACAATGAGCAGTTCTTC. Encoded protein: CASGLGGPFDNEQFF.